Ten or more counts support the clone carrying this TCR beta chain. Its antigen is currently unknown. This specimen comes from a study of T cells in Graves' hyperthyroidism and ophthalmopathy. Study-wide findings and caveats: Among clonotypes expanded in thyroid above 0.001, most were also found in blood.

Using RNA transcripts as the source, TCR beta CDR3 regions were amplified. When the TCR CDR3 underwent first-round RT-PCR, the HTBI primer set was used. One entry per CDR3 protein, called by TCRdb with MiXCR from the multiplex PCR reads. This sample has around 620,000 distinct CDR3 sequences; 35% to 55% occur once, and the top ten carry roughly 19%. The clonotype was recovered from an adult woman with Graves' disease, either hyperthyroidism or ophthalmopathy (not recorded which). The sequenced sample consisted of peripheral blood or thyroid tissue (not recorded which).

The chain's CDR3 is CASSPISGFYEQYF. CDR3 bases: TGTGCCAGCAGCCCTATCTCGGGGTTCTACGAGCAGTACTTC. The rearrangement uses TRBV12-3 or TRBV12-4 and TRBJ2-7; a possible D gene is TRBD2 (5 bases). The V and J ends lost 6 bases and 3 bases respectively, with 15 bases between them. The CDR3 spans 14 residues.